Sequencing of this TCR beta chain was carried out in a study of T-cell memory formation after mild COVID-19. On the study more broadly: Among the donors, TCR clusters were largely specific to each donor.

The CDR3 totals 14 residues. Trimming took 1 base from V and 4 from J; bases not matched to a gene: 3. Findings of the study overall: Whether day 37 second-wave clones are SARS-CoV-2-specific was not confirmed. Contracting clones from day 15 to 85 had balanced CD4/CD8; later expanders favoured CD4+.

This clonotype was found many times. The antigen is undetermined. TCR alpha and TCR beta cDNA libraries carrying sample barcodes and UMIs came from 5'RACE with constant-segment primers. TCRdb re-called the 5' RACE reads through MiXCR, storing one row per CDR3 protein. Of some 200,000 distinct CDR3 sequences in the sample, around 9.5% were seen once. The rearrangement uses TRBV12-3 or TRBV12-4 and TRBJ1-2, with 7 bases fitting TRBD1. The clonotype was recovered from a man younger than 35 who had mild COVID-19 (a few samples of this study predate the infection). Cell type and time point are not known. The sequenced material came from PBMCs or a T cell subset sorted from them (not recorded which). The CDR3 is CASSLGDRLYGYTF. The CDR3 DNA reads as TGTGCCAGCAGTTTAGGGGACAGACTCTATGGCTACACCTTC.